The T cell receptor beta chain described here comes from a study of T cell repertoires in cytomegalovirus infection. Study details: Public TCR beta signatures provided an indication of both CMV infection and a matching HLA type.

This CDR3 has 16 residues. Trimming stripped 3 bases from V and 8 bases from J, with 22 bases between. Germline CDR1 and CDR2: SGHTA and FQGNSA. Using its own MiXCR run on the reads, TCRdb lists one record per CDR3 protein. The sample includes around 430,000 distinct CDR3 sequences, about two fifths of them seen just once. Findings of the study overall: Using cumulative public TCR beta family frequency, the authors identified those who carried CMV together with the relevant HLA. There were HLA-C-restricted CMV-specific TCR beta clonotypes dominating the ex vivo response.

In its sample, this clonotype was seen a few times. Its matching antigen is unknown. The sequence came from a human donor in good health (CMV status not recorded). Some clones in this sample may be carry-over from other donors' samples. The sample consisted of cultured PBMCs, taken from culture after CMV antigen stimulation. The rearrangement links TRBV7-2 to TRBJ1-2; D uncertain. The CDR3, as DNA: TGTGCCAGCAGCTTCCCCCCCCCCCGGGAGGTGTACGGCTACACCTTC. Amino acids: CASSFPPPREVYGYTF.